This TCR beta chain was profiled in a study of blood T cell repertoires in COVID-19. The data were produced by immunoSEQ multiplex PCR, yet TCRdb's version contains in-frame clones alone and is incomplete. The sample shows roughly 130,000 clones, over 75% of them seen only once. There are 14 residues in the CDR3. CDR1 is SGDLS and CDR2 is YYNGEE in the germline V gene. V was trimmed by 0 bases and J by 3 bases, leaving 10 bases between them. Sequencing was done on a sample of peripheral blood. The TCR originated in a man in his sixties with active or convalescent COVID-19. The chain carries TRBV9 and TRBJ2-7; no firm D call. CDR3: CASSVGPRNYEQYF. CDR3 DNA: TGTGCCAGCAGCGTAGGTCCCAGAAACTACGAGCAGTACTTC.